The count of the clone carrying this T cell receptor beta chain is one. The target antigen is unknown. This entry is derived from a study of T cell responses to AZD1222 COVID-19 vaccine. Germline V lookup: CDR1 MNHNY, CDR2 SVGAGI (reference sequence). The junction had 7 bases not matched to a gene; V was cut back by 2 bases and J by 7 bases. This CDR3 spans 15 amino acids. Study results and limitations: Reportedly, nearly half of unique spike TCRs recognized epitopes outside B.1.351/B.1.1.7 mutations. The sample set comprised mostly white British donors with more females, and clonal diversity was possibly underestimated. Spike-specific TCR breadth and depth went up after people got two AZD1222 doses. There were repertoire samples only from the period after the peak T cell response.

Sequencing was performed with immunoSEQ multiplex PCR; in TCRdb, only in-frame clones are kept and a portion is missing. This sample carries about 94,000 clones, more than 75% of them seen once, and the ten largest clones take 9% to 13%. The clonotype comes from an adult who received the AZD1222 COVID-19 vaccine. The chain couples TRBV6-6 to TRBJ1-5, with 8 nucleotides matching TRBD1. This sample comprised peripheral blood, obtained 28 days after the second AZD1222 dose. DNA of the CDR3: TGTGCCAGCAGTTACGAGACAGGGGTTTGGCAGCCCCAGCATTTT. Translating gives CASSYETGVWQPQHF.